The clone carrying this T cell receptor beta chain was seen repeatedly, ten times or more. Its antigen is currently unknown. This sample is part of a study of response to subunit inactivated influenza vaccine. The study, taken as a whole, reports: The authors put forward the suggestion that each seasonal influenza vaccination may bring in only a limited number of new T cells.

MiXCR was run by TCRdb on the RT-PCR reads, yielding one entry per CDR3 protein. This sample carries 550,000 to 800,000 distinct CDR3 sequences, about 15% of them seen once, and the ten largest clones take approximately 6.5%. This CDR3 contains 14 residues. V lost 9 bases and J lost 0, with 13 bases in between. Germline CDR1 and CDR2: ENHRY and SYGVKD. The sequence derives from a man aged 45-65 years who received an inactivated influenza vaccine. The sequencing here drew on PBMCs from blood, taken 14 days before vaccination. This chain joins TRBV10-3 and TRBJ2-3; D possibly corresponds to TRBD1 (6 bases). The CDR3 DNA follows: TGTGCCATAGGGACATCCAGGAGCACAGATACGCAGTATTTT. It translates to CAIGTSRSTDTQYF.